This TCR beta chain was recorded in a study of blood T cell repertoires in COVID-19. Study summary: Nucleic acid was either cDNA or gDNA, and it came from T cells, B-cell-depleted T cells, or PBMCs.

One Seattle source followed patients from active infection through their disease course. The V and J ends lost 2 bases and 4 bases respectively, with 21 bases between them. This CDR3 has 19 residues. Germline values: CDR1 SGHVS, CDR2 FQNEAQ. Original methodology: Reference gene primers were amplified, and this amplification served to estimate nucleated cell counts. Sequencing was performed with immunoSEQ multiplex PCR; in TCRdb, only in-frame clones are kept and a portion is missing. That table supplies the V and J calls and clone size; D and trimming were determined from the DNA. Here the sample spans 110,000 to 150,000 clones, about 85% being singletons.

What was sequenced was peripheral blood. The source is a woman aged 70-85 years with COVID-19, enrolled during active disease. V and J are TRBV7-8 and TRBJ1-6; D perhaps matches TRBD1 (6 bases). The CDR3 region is CASSLSGTRGFSYNSPLHF. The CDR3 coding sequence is TGTGCCAGCAGCTTATCCGGGACAAGAGGATTTTCGTATAATTCACCCCTCCACTTT.